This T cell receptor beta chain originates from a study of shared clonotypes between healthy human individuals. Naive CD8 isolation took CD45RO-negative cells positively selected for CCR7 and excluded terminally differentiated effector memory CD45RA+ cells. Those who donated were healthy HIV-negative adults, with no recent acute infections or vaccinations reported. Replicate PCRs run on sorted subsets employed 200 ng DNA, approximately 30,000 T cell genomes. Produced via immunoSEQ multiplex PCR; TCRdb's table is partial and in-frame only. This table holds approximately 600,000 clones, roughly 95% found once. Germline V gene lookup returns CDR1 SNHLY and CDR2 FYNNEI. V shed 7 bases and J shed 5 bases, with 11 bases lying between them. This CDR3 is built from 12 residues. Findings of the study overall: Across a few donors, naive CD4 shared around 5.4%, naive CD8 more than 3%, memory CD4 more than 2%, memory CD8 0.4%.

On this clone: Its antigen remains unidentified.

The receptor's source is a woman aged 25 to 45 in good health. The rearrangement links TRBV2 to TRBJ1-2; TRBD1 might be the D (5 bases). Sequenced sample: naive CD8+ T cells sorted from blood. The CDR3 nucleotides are TGTGCCAGCAACGGAGGGGTATATGGCTACACCTTC. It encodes CASNGGVYGYTF.